This TCR beta chain was profiled in a study of response to subunit inactivated influenza vaccine. Findings of the study overall: Authors suggested each seasonal influenza vaccination recruits few new T cells.

J was trimmed by 7 bases and V by 5 bases; bases with no gene match: 6. The CDR3 contains 14 residues. Germline assignment: CDR1 SGHTA and CDR2 FQGNSA. TCRdb reprocessed the RT-PCR reads via MiXCR and lists one record per CDR3 protein. The repertoire holds about 500,000 distinct CDR3 sequences, with about an eighth as singletons. This clonotype was counted between two and nine times. What it binds is not known. This TCR came from a man in his fifties who received an inactivated influenza vaccine. The sample here was PBMCs from blood, taken about 40 days after vaccination. The chain carries TRBV7-2 and TRBJ2-3; the match to TRBD1 covers 10 bases. CDR3 in amino acids: CASSTDRGGHTQYF. CDR3 bases: TGTGCCAGCAGCACGGACAGGGGGGGCCATACGCAGTATTTT.